The clone carrying this TCR beta chain was seen once. Measured with immunoSEQ multiplex PCR; TCRdb has only the in-frame clones, and not every one. The top ten hold about 2.2% of the sample, which has about 280,000 clones, 75% to 90% seen once. This specimen belongs to a study of blood T cell repertoires in COVID-19. Study as a whole: Samples came from the United States, Italy and Spain, spanning acute and convalescent COVID-19.

The sequencing input was peripheral blood. The sequence was obtained from a woman in her 30s who had recovered from COVID-19.

The CDR3 sequence: CASSQGGDEAFF. The CDR3 coding sequence is TGCGCCAGCAGCCAAGGCGGCGATGAAGCTTTCTTT. The rearrangement uses TRBV4-1 and TRBJ1-1; D gene uncertain. Trimming removed 1 base from V and 7 bases from J, with 7 bases in between. CDR1 is MGHRA and CDR2 is YSYEKL in the germline V gene. CDR3 size: 12 residues.